A selection of T cell receptor beta chains follows, all from one sample in a study of OX40 agonist ivuxolimab in advanced cancers. Profiled with immunoSEQ multiplex PCR; TCRdb holds only in-frame clones, not every one. Altogether fewer than 90,000 clones are present, roughly 90% being singletons, with the ten largest covering approximately 0.3%. The source material was CD4+ or CD8+ T cells sorted from blood, sampled in a trial of the OX40 agonist ivuxolimab. These receptors were collected from an adult with an advanced solid tumor such as melanoma, head and neck, liver or kidney cancer. The CDR3 runs from the conserved cysteine through the conserved F or W. Each record gives: clone size, J gene, V gene, D gene, CDR3 DNA, CDR3 protein. The D gene is left open where the match is weak. The size field is filled for only some rows; it gives once, few, many or a size class.

. | TRBJ1-3 | TRBV9 | . | TGTGCCAGCAGCGTAGAGGGCAACTCTGGAAACACCACATATTTT | CASSVEGNSGNTTYF
. | TRBJ1-3 | TRBV7-3 | . | TGTGCCAGCAGCTTACAAGGGGCCGGAAACACCATATATTTT | CASSLQGAGNTIYF
. | TRBJ1-2 | TRBV5-7 | . | TGTGCCAGCAGCTTGGTTCGGCGGAACCAGAACTATGGCTACACCTTC | CASSLVRRNQNYGYTF
few | TRBJ2-1 | TRBV7-2 | TRBD2 | TGTGCCAGCCGCCACGGGGGGGCCTACAATGAGCAGTTCTTC | CASRHGGAYNEQFF
. | TRBJ1-5 | TRBV11-2 | . | TGTGCCAGCAGCTTAGATGGGGGATCTCAGCCCCAGCATTTT | CASSLDGGSQPQHF
. | TRBJ2-3 | TRBV4-1 | TRBD2 | TGCGCCAGCAGCTCTCCGACTAGCGGCCAACTAACGCAGTATTTT | CASSSPTSGQLTQYF
. | TRBJ2-6 | TRBV19 | TRBD1 | TGTGCCAGTAGTATAGGACAGGGTCGCTCTGGGGCCAACGTCCTGACTTTC | CASSIGQGRSGANVLTF
once | TRBJ2-5 | TRBV30 | TRBD1 | TGTGCCTGGAGTAAACAGGGGCCAGAGACCCAGTACTTC | CAWSKQGPETQYF
. | TRBJ1-6 | TRBV7-9 | . | TGTGCCAGCAGCCCACAGGGTAGGGGAAATTCACCCCTCCACTTT | CASSPQGRGNSPLHF
. | TRBJ1-1 | TRBV11-3 | TRBD1 | TGTGCCAGCAGCTTAGCGACAGGGGGCGGAACTGAAGCTTTCTTT | CASSLATGGGTEAFF
. | TRBJ1-5 | TRBV5-6 | . | TGTGCCAGCAGCCGCACAGGGAATCAGCCCCAGCATTTT | CASSRTGNQPQHF
. | TRBJ1-2 | TRBV5-4 | . | TGTGCCAGCAGCCCCCTTCTGGTATCGGACTATGGCTACACCTTC | CASSPLLVSDYGYTF
few | TRBJ2-7 | TRBV10-3 | TRBD1 | TGTGCCATCAGTGAGTTAAAGGGGGCGAGGTCCTACGAGCAGTACTTC | CAISELKGARSYEQYF
. | TRBJ2-7 | TRBV9 | TRBD1 | TGTGCCAGCAGCCCCCAGGGACAGGGGCCTTACGAGCAGTACTTC | CASSPQGQGPYEQYF
. | TRBJ1-2 | TRBV14 | TRBD1 | TGTGCCAGCAGCCTTACTGGACAGGGTAACTATGGCTACACCTTC | CASSLTGQGNYGYTF
few | TRBJ2-3 | TRBV7-6 | TRBD2 | TGTGCCAGCAGCTCCGGTTTGGGGCGGGGGGGTGCAGATACGCAGTATTTT | CASSSGLGRGGADTQYF
. | TRBJ2-2 | TRBV4-1 | . | TGCGCCAGCAGCTCCCCGGTCCAGGGGAACACCGGGGAGCTGTTTTTT | CASSSPVQGNTGELFF
few | TRBJ1-5 | TRBV18 | TRBD1 | TGTGCCAGCTCACCATACCCTCCTACAGGGGGCAATCAGCCCCAGCATTTT | CASSPYPPTGGNQPQHF
. | TRBJ1-1 | TRBV29-1 | . | TGCAGCGTGTGCATGGGGAACACTGAAGCTTTCTTT | CSVCMGNTEAFF